The next 24 T cell receptor beta chains were all read from a single sample in a study of OX40 agonist ivuxolimab in advanced cancers. The repertoire was sequenced with immunoSEQ multiplex PCR; TCRdb's copy has only in-frame clones and lacks some. The sample contains about 69,000 clones, nearly 90% of which appear only once. Sequencing used CD4+ or CD8+ T cells sorted from blood, obtained in a trial of the OX40 agonist ivuxolimab. These receptor sequences come from an adult with an advanced solid tumor such as melanoma, head and neck, liver or kidney cancer.

This chain links TRBV6-5 with TRBJ1-5; D possibly corresponds to TRBD1 (5 bases). The CDR3 sequence is 15 residues long. Germline-derived CDR1 and CDR2 are MNHEY and SVGAGI. Trimming left V 0 bases short and J 1 base short, with 7 bases between. The CDR3 region is CASSYSWGSNQPQHF. The DNA for the CDR3 is TGTGCCAGCAGTTACTCCTGGGGGAGCAATCAGCCCCAGCATTTT.

The sample holds one count of this clone. The V and J genes are TRBV2 and TRBJ2-6, with TRBD1 as a possible D gene (6 bases). V was trimmed by 6 bases and J by 0 bases, leaving 6 bases between them. CDR1 and CDR2 (germline): SNHLY, FYNNEI. The CDR3 runs 14 residues. The CDR3 is CASRQGSGANVLTF. The DNA for the CDR3 is TGTGCCAGCAGACAGGGCTCTGGGGCCAACGTCCTGACTTTC.

V usage is TRBV7-9 and J usage is TRBJ2-1, with 9 bases aligning to TRBD2. The length of the CDR3 is 15 residues. Losses at the gene ends were 1 base for V and 4 bases for J; bases not matched to a gene: 2. Germline V gives CDR1 SEHNR, CDR2 FQNEAQ (reference sequence). The CDR3 loop reads CASSLGLAVYNEQFF. Here the CDR3 DNA reads TGTGCCAGCAGCTTAGGACTAGCGGTGTACAATGAGCAGTTCTTC. The complete variable domain, with remaining parts taken from reference TRBV7-9 and TRBJ2-1, reads DTGVSQNPRHKITKRGQNVTFRCDPISEHNRLYWYRQTLGQGPEFLTYFQNEAQLEKSRLLSDRFSAERPKGSFSTLEIQRTEQGDSAMYLCASSLGLAVYNEQFFGPGTRLTVL.

This clone occurred once. The chain recombines TRBV7-2 with TRBJ2-2; 7 bases agree with TRBD2. The V and J ends lost 5 bases and 2 bases, in that order; junction bases with no gene match: 8. This CDR3 is built from 16 residues. The germline CDR1 and CDR2 sequences are SGHTA and FQGNSA. DNA for the CDR3: TGTGCCAGCAGCCCCCTGGGGACTATCAACACCGGGGAGCTGTTTTTT. This codes for CASSPLGTINTGELFF.

The J gene is TRBJ1-3, the V gene TRBV2; D remains ambiguous. The CDR3 runs to 14 residues. Trimming shortened V by 5 bases and J by 0 bases, and 8 bases separated the two germline ends. Germline CDR1 is SNHLY and CDR2 is FYNNEI. The CDR3 region is CASSRRSSGNTIYF. In nucleotides, the CDR3 is TGTGCCAGCAGTAGGCGGTCCTCTGGAAACACCATATATTTT.

This clone was counted a single time. The chain carries TRBV15 and TRBJ2-1; no clear D gene. The CDR3 is made up of 12 amino acids. Germline CDR1 reads LNHNV; CDR2 reads YYDKDF (reference sequence). Deletions cut 2 bases from V and 6 bases from J, with 5 bases between. In DNA form, the CDR3 reads TGTGCCACCAGCAGACCTCCCAATGAGCAGTTCTTC. It specifies CATSRPPNEQFF.

Written as DNA, the CDR3 is TGTGCCAGCAGCAATGGGCTTGAGGGGGAGGCCTCCTACGAGCAGTACTTC. It specifies CASSNGLEGEASYEQYF. J is TRBJ2-7 and V is TRBV21-1. TRBV21-1 is classified as a pseudogene. The CDR3 has 17 residues.

The V and J genes are TRBV29-1 and TRBJ2-2, with D uncertain. V lost 5 bases and J lost 6, with 16 bases in between. The germline gives CDR1 SQVTM, CDR2 ANQGSEA. The CDR3 loop spans 14 amino acids. CDR3 in DNA: TGCAGCGTTTTGACGTTATCCCACGCCGGGGAGCTGTTTTTT. Protein sequence: CSVLTLSHAGELFF.

A single count supports this clone. This sequence joins TRBV11-3 and TRBJ1-4; D ambiguous. Trimming cost V 4 bases and J 10 bases, with 16 bases left between them. This CDR3 is built from 14 residues. Germline-derived CDR1 and CDR2 are SGHNT and YENEEA. CDR3 sequence (DNA): TGTGCCAGCAGCTCCAACACGGAAGTTGGAAAACTGTTTTTT. Translating it yields CASSSNTEVGKLFF. The complete variable domain, with remaining parts taken from reference TRBV11-3 and TRBJ1-4, reads EAGVVQSPRYKIIEKKQPVAFWCNPISGHNTLYWYLQNLGQGPELLIRYENEEAVDDSQLPKDRFSAERLKGVDSTLKIQPAELGDSAVYLCASSSNTEVGKLFFGSGTQLSVL.

V is TRBV7-8 and J is TRBJ2-3; D unclear. The CDR3 loop spans 11 amino acids. CDR1 is SGHVS, CDR2 FQNEAQ, per germline. The V end lost 5 bases, the J end lost 12 bases, and 12 bases lay between the germline ends. CDR3 nucleotide sequence: TGTGCCAGCAGCCCTAGTACTGTCCAGTATTTT. It codes for CASSPSTVQYF.

V gene TRBV5-1 combines with J gene TRBJ2-1; D is unresolved. V was pared by 0 bases and J by 6 bases, with 16 bases between. Germline CDR1 and CDR2: SGHRS and YFSETQ. This CDR3 is built from 16 residues. The CDR3 DNA reads TGCGCCAGCAGCTTGGAGGGCGGAGCCCCTCTCAATGAGCAGTTCTTC. Residues: CASSLEGGAPLNEQFF.

The rearrangement links TRBV29-1 to TRBJ2-7; D gene uncertain. The CDR3 consists of 14 residues. Germline-derived CDR1 and CDR2 are SQVTM and ANQGSEA. V gave up 6 bases and J gave up 2 bases, with 17 bases separating them. The CDR3 here is CSVGLGATAYEQYF. The CDR3 DNA reads TGCAGCGTGGGATTAGGAGCGACCGCCTACGAGCAGTACTTC.

The genes are TRBV25-1 and TRBJ1-1, with no clear D. Trimming removed 1 base at V and 7 bases at J, with 7 bases between. Germline CDR1 is MGHDK and CDR2 is SYGVNS. This CDR3 spans 12 amino acids. CDR3 in DNA: TGTGCCAGCAGTGAATTTGTAGGTGAAGCTTTCTTT. Translated: CASSEFVGEAFF.

The chain joins TRBV9 to TRBJ2-3; 13 bases agree with TRBD2. Per the germline V gene, CDR1 is SGDLS and CDR2 is YYNGEE. V lost 8 bases to trimming and J lost 4 bases; unmatched junction nucleotides: 1. CDR3 length: 13 amino acids. The CDR3 sequence is CASGLAGADTQYF. The DNA for the CDR3 is TGTGCCAGTGGACTAGCGGGAGCAGATACGCAGTATTTT.

This chain joins TRBV29-1 and TRBJ2-7; a weak D match, TRBD2 (6 bases). The V and J ends lost 4 bases and 0 bases respectively, with 19 bases between them. The CDR3 has 16 residues. CDR1 and CDR2 from the germline V gene are SQVTM and ANQGSEA. CDR3 nucleotides: TGCAGCGTTGCGGGAGAGTTCGGCAGGAGCTCCTACGAGCAGTACTTC. Protein sequence: CSVAGEFGRSSYEQYF.

This clone was counted a single time. The rearrangement links TRBV7-9 to TRBJ2-5, with D perhaps matching TRBD1 or TRBD2 (5 bases each). V dropped 5 bases and J dropped 6 bases, with 16 bases sitting between them. The V gene's germline CDR1 is SEHNR and CDR2 FQNEAQ (reference sequence). This CDR3 region has 14 residues. The CDR3 is CASSVEGGHQTQYF. The CDR3 DNA reads as TGTGCCAGCAGCGTAGAAGGAGGACACCAGACCCAGTACTTC.

The sample holds one count of this clone. The chain recombines TRBV7-8 with TRBJ2-5; the match to TRBD2 covers 12 bases. CDR3 size: 19 residues. V lost 4 bases and J lost 1; bases outside the gene matches: 13. Germline V gives CDR1 SGHVS, CDR2 FQNEAQ. The CDR3 region is CASSSVRASGRAVQETQYF. For the CDR3, the DNA is TGTGCCAGCAGCTCCGTGAGGGCTAGCGGGAGGGCAGTCCAAGAGACCCAGTACTTC.

This chain connects TRBV7-8 to TRBJ1-1; D unclear. This CDR3 has 14 residues. V lost 1 base and J 0 bases, leaving 6 bases between the germline ends. Germline CDR1 SGHVS, CDR2 FQNEAQ. Here the CDR3 DNA reads TGTGCCAGCAGCTTAGACGGACTGAACACTGAAGCTTTCTTT. As protein: CASSLDGLNTEAFF.

The rearrangement uses TRBV2 and TRBJ2-7, with 7 bases identical to TRBD2. CDR1 is SNHLY, CDR2 FYNNEI, per germline. Trimming took 2 bases from V and 4 from J; bases not matched to a gene: 5. The CDR3 has 14 residues. CDR3 loop: CASSERTSKYEQYF. The CDR3 DNA reads TGTGCCAGCAGTGAACGGACTAGTAAGTACGAGCAGTACTTC.

V and J are TRBV5-4 and TRBJ2-5; D is unresolved. CDR3 length: 12 amino acids. Germline-derived CDR1 and CDR2 are SGHNT and YYREEE (reference sequence). Deletions cut 4 bases from V and 5 bases from J, with 9 bases between. The CDR3, as DNA: TGTGCCAGCAGCCTCCCCTTGGAGACCCAGTACTTC. This gives the protein CASSLPLETQYF.

This rearrangement joins TRBV5-5 to TRBJ2-7, with a tentative D call TRBD2 (6 bases). Germline values: CDR1 SGHKS, CDR2 YYEKEE (reference sequence). V gave up 2 bases and J gave up 3 bases, with 9 bases separating them. This CDR3 region has 13 residues. CDR3 in amino acids: CASSLAGIYEQYF. The CDR3 nucleotides read TGTGCCAGCAGCTTAGCGGGTATCTACGAGCAGTACTTC.

The chain employs TRBV19 and TRBJ1-5; D may be TRBD1 (5 bases). The V gene's germline CDR1 is LNHDA and CDR2 SQIVND (reference sequence). V was trimmed by 1 base and J by 2 bases, leaving 12 bases between them. This CDR3 is 16 amino acids long. Here the CDR3 reads CASSIVHLGGNQPQHF. DNA for the CDR3: TGTGCCAGTAGTATAGTACACTTGGGGGGCAATCAGCCCCAGCATTTT.

The chain recombines TRBV7-2 with TRBJ2-7, with D perhaps assigned TRBD1 or TRBD2 (5 bases each). The CDR3 runs 12 residues. V lost 3 bases and J 6 bases, leaving 9 bases between the germline ends. The V gene's germline CDR1 is SGHTA and CDR2 FQGNSA. The CDR3 DNA reads TGTGCCAGCAGCTTCTCGGGGCCCGAGCAGTACTTC. Translating it yields CASSFSGPEQYF.

The V gene is TRBV4-3, the J gene TRBJ2-7; D remains ambiguous. V lost 0 bases, J lost 5 bases, and 17 bases lay in between. This CDR3 has 16 amino acids. CDR1 and CDR2 from the germline V gene are LGHNA and YSLEER. Written as DNA, the CDR3 is TGCGCCAGCAGCCAAGATCTTGGAACTCCGTACGACGAGCAGTACTTC. Its translation is CASSQDLGTPYDEQYF.